This TCR beta chain was sequenced during a study of human CD8 memory T cell subsets. The V gene's germline CDR1 is DFQATT and CDR2 SNEGSKA (reference sequence). This CDR3 spans 15 amino acids. UMI-labeled 5' RACE yielded the TCR beta libraries. TCRdb reprocessed the 5' RACE reads, with one entry per CDR3 protein and no DNA. The table for this sample gives about 6,700 distinct CDR3 sequences. Regarding the study as a whole: The authors found that stem-like memory and precursor exhausted T cell repertoires overlapped minimally.

A word on this clonotype: Its antigen is not known.

Designated as TPEX, the CCR7+ PD-1+ TIGIT+ early memory CD8+ T cells showed dysfunctional, exhausted-like traits. The rearrangement links TRBV20-1 to TRBJ2-1; TCRdb lists TRBD1, though no DNA is available to test this call. Input material: CD8+ T cells from PBMCs. The TCR originated in a human donor in good health. The CDR3: CSARQIMDNHNEQFF.